The present entry profiles one TCR beta chain with its context. The sample originates from a study of T cell responses to AZD1222 COVID-19 vaccine. The protocol was immunoSEQ multiplex PCR, while the TCRdb copy is restricted to in-frame clones and leaves out a portion. Of about 160,000 clones detected, about 90% appear once; the ten largest clones hold around 5.2%. In germline, CDR1 is SGHRS, CDR2 YFSETQ. Between the trimmed V and J ends, which lost 0 bases and 2 bases, there was a span of 11 bases. The CDR3 has 16 residues. The sequencing used peripheral blood, collected on day 0 of AZD1222 vaccination. This receptor was taken from an adult in good health. The rearrangement uses TRBV5-1 and TRBJ1-4; D possibly corresponds to TRBD1 (5 bases). CDR3 region: CASSLATGLTNEKLFF. As DNA, the CDR3 is TGCGCCAGCAGCTTGGCTACAGGTCTCACTAATGAAAAACTGTTTTTT.